The 27 T cell receptor beta chains given below trace back to one sample, sequenced in a study of blood T cells in healthy people across ages. It was with a sample-barcoded 5' primer and a J-beta primer mix that a second PCR of roughly 6 to 11 cycles was run. Each CDR3 protein is one row after TCRdb ran MiXCR on the 5' RACE reads. There are over 300,000 distinct CDR3 sequences in the sample; about 49% occur only once, and 45% to 65% lies in the top ten. The specimen was blood. These receptors were obtained from a man aged 60-69 years in good health.

The rearrangement links TRBV7-2 to TRBJ2-4; D may be TRBD2 (6 bases). The CDR3 has 14 amino acids. Germline loops: CDR1 SGHTA, CDR2 FQGNSA. Trimming took 4 bases from V and 3 from J, leaving 10 bases between them. CDR3 residues: CASSYKGLKNIQYF. DNA of the CDR3: TGTGCCAGCAGCTATAAGGGACTCAAAAACATTCAGTACTTC.

Of note for this clonotype: The germline gene is not matched at one end of the junction; a read error may be the cause. This chain uses TRBV7-7 with TRBJ2-3; the D gene is possibly TRBD2 (5 bases). The length of the CDR3 is 14 residues. The germline CDR1 and CDR2 sequences are SSHAT and FNYEAQ (reference sequence). The CDR3 loop is CASSSHLGRDTQYF. DNA for the CDR3: TGTGCTAGCAGCTCCCATTTAGGGAGAGATACGCAGTATTTT.

This clonotype was counted a few times. The rearrangement uses TRBV20-1 and TRBJ1-6, with D possibly TRBD1 on 5 matching bases. Germline CDR1 reads DFQATT; CDR2 reads SNEGSKA (reference sequence). The CDR3 consists of 12 residues. V shed 4 bases and J shed 7 bases, with 8 bases lying between them. CDR3 DNA sequence: TGCAGTGCTACAGGGTCCAATTCACCCCTCCACTTT. This translates into CSATGSNSPLHF.

J is TRBJ2-3 and V is TRBV28, with D possibly being TRBD1 (6 bases). The CDR3 spans 17 residues. Deletions cut 2 bases from V and 0 bases from J, with 15 bases between. Germline V gene data show CDR1 as MDHEN and CDR2 as SYDVKM. The CDR3 is CASSLPSGQPSTDTQYF. CDR3 DNA sequence: TGTGCCAGCAGTTTACCTTCCGGACAGCCTAGCACAGATACGCAGTATTTT.

The V gene is TRBV12-3 or TRBV12-4, the J gene TRBJ2-1, with 9 bases aligning to TRBD2. The end of the DNA is better explained by TRBJ2-7, so the J call may be wrong. This CDR3 region has 16 residues. In DNA, the CDR3 is TGTGCCAGCAGACCAGTTAGCGGGAGCTCCTACAATGAGCAGTACTTC. This translates into CASRPVSGSSYNEQYF.

The rearrangement uses TRBV5-1 and TRBJ2-5; D gene unclear. V lost 3 bases and J lost 1, with 13 bases in between. CDR1 is SGHRS, CDR2 YFSETQ, per germline. This CDR3 has 15 residues. CDR3 in amino acids: CASSSDPAGQETQYF. Written as DNA, the CDR3 is TGCGCCAGCAGCTCGGACCCGGCCGGCCAAGAGACCCAGTACTTC.

This clonotype has only a few counts. This sequence joins TRBV29-1 and TRBJ1-2; D uncertain. The CDR3 sequence is 12 residues long. The V gene lost 1 base and the J gene lost 6 bases, with 9 bases spanning the gap. Germline V CDR1 and CDR2: SQVTM, ANQGSEA. In nucleotides, the CDR3 is TGCAGCGTTGAAGGGTCTTTGGATGGCTACACCTTC. Its protein product is CSVEGSLDGYTF.

The chain joins TRBV20-1 to TRBJ1-2, with D uncertain. Trimming cost V 8 bases and J 5 bases, with 15 bases left between them. The CDR3 sequence is 12 residues long. Germline CDR1 DFQATT, CDR2 SNEGSKA (reference sequence). CDR3 coding DNA: TGCAGTCCTTTCCGGGAGAAGTATGGCTACACCTTC. This gives the protein CSPFREKYGYTF.

The rearrangement joins TRBV6-1 to TRBJ2-5; tentatively, D is TRBD1 or TRBD2 (6 bases each). The J call may be faulty, since TRBJ2-7 better matches the DNA end. Germline V gives CDR1 MNHNS, CDR2 SASEGT. The CDR3 covers 12 residues. The DNA of the CDR3 is TGTGCCAGCAGTGATAAGGGGGGCGAGCAGTACTTC. It translates to CASSDKGGEQYF.

The CDR3 DNA reads TGTGCCAGCAGCCGGGACAGGGTTTCACCCCTCCACTTT. Protein: CASSRDRVSPLHF. V and J are TRBV11-1 and TRBJ1-6; 9 nucleotides match TRBD1. The CDR3 consists of 13 residues. V shed 5 bases, J shed 9 bases, and the junction held 2 bases outside the gene matches. In germline, CDR1 is SGHAT, CDR2 FQDESV (reference sequence).

The chain recombines TRBV29-1 with TRBJ1-4; D unresolved. Germline-derived CDR1 and CDR2 are SQVTM and ANQGSEA. The germline V and J ends were trimmed by 4 bases and 3 bases, with 9 bases remaining between them. This CDR3 is 13 amino acids long. The CDR3 DNA sequence: TGCAGCGTTGGGCTGGATGCTAATGAAAAACTGTTTTTT. This codes for CSVGLDANEKLFF.

Only a few counts were recorded for this clonotype. The chain is built from TRBV3-1 and TRBJ2-3, with TRBD1 identical over 7 bases. Germline CDR1 LGHDT, CDR2 YNNKEL (reference sequence). The J segment lost 0 bases and the V segment lost 4 bases, leaving 7 bases of the junction unmatched. The CDR3 has 16 residues. The CDR3 DNA is TGTGCCAGCAGCCTATGGACAGGCTTAAGCACAGATACGCAGTATTTT. It specifies CASSLWTGLSTDTQYF.

With respect to this clonotype: This may come from a read error, since a much larger clone is one base off. The J gene is TRBJ2-7, the V gene TRBV18; tentatively, D is TRBD2 (6 bases). The V gene lost 3 bases and the J gene lost 7 bases, with 16 bases spanning the gap. CDR3 length: 14 residues. Germline CDR1 reads KGHSH; CDR2 reads LQKENI. Here the CDR3 DNA reads TGTGCCAGCTCACCGGGGGGAGCCTACAATGAGCAGTACTTC. It codes for CASSPGGAYNEQYF.

The chain combines TRBV4-1 with TRBJ1-5; TRBD1 might be the D (6 bases). The germline CDR1 and CDR2 sequences are MGHRA and YSYEKL. Trimming removed 0 bases at V and 7 bases at J, with 22 bases between. The CDR3 sequence is 18 residues long. The CDR3 region has the DNA TGCGCCAGCAGCCAAGATGCCCAGGGGTACGGAAACAAACAGCCCCAGCATTTT. Translation: CASSQDAQGYGNKQPQHF.

The chain joins TRBV12-3 or TRBV12-4 to TRBJ2-1; 7 bases line up with TRBD1. The V gene end was trimmed by 5 bases and the J gene end by 2 bases; junction bases not matched to a gene: 6. CDR3 length: 15 amino acids. CDR3 in amino acids: CASSKGQNTYNEQFF. As DNA, the CDR3 is TGTGCCAGCAGTAAGGGACAGAATACCTACAATGAGCAGTTCTTC.

J is TRBJ2-5 and V is TRBV7-6; D remains ambiguous. Germline values: CDR1 SGHVS, CDR2 FNYEAQ. This CDR3 spans 14 amino acids. Deletions cut 2 bases from V and 4 bases from J, with 11 bases between. The CDR3 DNA sequence: TGTGCCAGCAGCTTAATCGGCCGTGGAGAGACCCAGTACTTC. Translation gives CASSLIGRGETQYF.

The chain is built from TRBV6-5 and TRBJ2-5; D call uncertain. V gave up 5 bases and J gave up 11 bases, with 18 bases separating them. The CDR3 covers 13 residues. The germline CDR1 and CDR2 sequences are MNHEY and SVGAGI. Here the CDR3 reads CASSPGRAVGQYF. The CDR3 DNA is TGTGCCAGCAGTCCCGGACGCGCGGTCGGGCAGTACTTC.

The chain employs TRBV28 and TRBJ1-4, with a weak D call TRBD1 (5 bases). CDR3 size: 15 residues. CDR1 MDHEN and CDR2 SYDVKM come from the germline V gene. V shed 2 bases and J shed 6 bases, with 13 bases lying between them. The CDR3 protein is CASSLIGAADEKLFF. As DNA, the CDR3 is TGTGCCAGCAGTTTAATTGGGGCAGCAGATGAAAAACTGTTTTTT.

The V call is TRBV20-1, the J call TRBJ2-4; D may be TRBD1 or TRBD2 (5 bases each). Trimming left V 6 bases short and J 2 bases short, with 23 bases between. CDR3 length equals 17 residues. Germline loops: CDR1 DFQATT, CDR2 SNEGSKA (reference sequence). CDR3 sequence: CSAGPSTGRGSKNIQYF. The CDR3, as DNA: TGCAGTGCCGGCCCCTCAACAGGCCGCGGGTCCAAAAACATTCAGTACTTC.

With regard to this clonotype: Since a much larger clone is just one base distant, this may be a read error. The chain is built from TRBV27 and TRBJ2-3, with TRBD1 as a possible D gene (6 bases). The germline gives CDR1 MNHEY, CDR2 SMNVEV (reference sequence). CDR3 length: 15 residues. The CDR3 DNA is TGTGCCAGCAGTTTGACAGGTTTCACACTTGATACGCGGTATTTT. Amino acid sequence: CASSLTGFTLDTRYF.

The chain recombines TRBV20-1 with TRBJ2-1, with no clear D. The CDR3 loop spans 12 amino acids. The germline V and J ends were trimmed by 1 base and 5 bases, with 6 bases remaining between them. Per germline, CDR1 DFQATT and CDR2 SNEGSKA (reference sequence). CDR3 DNA sequence: TGCAGTGCTAGAGTTAGAAACAATGAGCAGTTCTTC. This codes for CSARVRNNEQFF.

This rearrangement joins TRBV7-9 to TRBJ1-2, with D possibly being TRBD1 (5 bases). There are 16 residues in the CDR3. Trimming left V 1 base short and J 5 bases short, with 17 bases between. Germline CDR1 SEHNR, CDR2 FQNEAQ (reference sequence). This CDR3 is CASSLGTATGLYGYTF. The CDR3 nucleotides are TGTGCCAGCAGCTTAGGGACGGCGACGGGGCTTTATGGCTACACCTTC. Full variable domain (remainder filled in from reference TRBV7-9 and TRBJ1-2): DTGVSQNPRHKITKRGQNVTFRCDPISEHNRLYWYRQTLGQGPEFLTYFQNEAQLEKSRLLSDRFSAERPKGSFSTLEIQRTEQGDSAMYLCASSLGTATGLYGYTFGSGTRLTVV.

The CDR3 nucleotides read TGTGCCAGCAGCTTGGGGACTAGAAGCACCGGGGAGCTGTTTTTT. This translates into CASSLGTRSTGELFF. The chain links TRBV11-3 to TRBJ2-2, with 8 nucleotides matching TRBD2. V dropped 3 bases and J dropped 4; count of bases not matched to a gene: 4. The CDR3 extends over 15 amino acids. Per the germline V gene, CDR1 is SGHNT and CDR2 is YENEEA. The entire variable domain, with the rest obtained from reference TRBV11-3 and TRBJ2-2, is as follows: EAGVVQSPRYKIIEKKQPVAFWCNPISGHNTLYWYLQNLGQGPELLIRYENEEAVDDSQLPKDRFSAERLKGVDSTLKIQPAELGDSAVYLCASSLGTRSTGELFFGEGSRLTVL.

The rearrangement links TRBV30 to TRBJ2-5, with D uncertain. The germline V gene encodes CDR1 GTSNPN and CDR2 SVGIG (reference sequence). V dropped 1 base and J dropped 11 bases, with 20 bases sitting between them. The length of the CDR3 is 14 residues. CDR3 in DNA: TGTGCCTGGAGTGGCGGTCTGGGGTACAATGAGCAGTACTTC. This gives the protein CAWSGGLGYNEQYF. The variable domain in full, completed from reference TRBV30 and TRBJ2-5, reads SQTIHQWPATLVQPVGSPLSLECTVEGTSNPNLYWYRQAAGRGLQLLFYSVGIGQISSEVPQNLSASRPQDRQFILSSKKLLLSDSGFYLCAWSGGLGYNEQYFGPGTRLLVL.

The chain is built from TRBV5-1 and TRBJ2-3, with TRBD2 identical over 8 bases. Germline lookup yields CDR1 SGHRS and CDR2 YFSETQ. CDR3 length: 16 amino acids. V dropped 0 bases and J dropped 8; count of bases not matched to a gene: 11. This CDR3 is CASSLGSRGAAGTQYF. The DNA of the CDR3 is TGCGCCAGCAGCTTGGGGTCGCGGGGGGCCGCCGGTACGCAGTATTTT. Filled out from reference TRBV5-1 and TRBJ2-3, the complete variable domain reads KAGVTQTPRYLIKTRGQQVTLSCSPISGHRSVSWYQQTPGQGLQFLFEYFSETQRNKGNFPGRFSGRQFSNSRSEMNVSTLELGDSALYLCASSLGSRGAAGTQYFGPGTRLTVL.

The chain is built from TRBV20-1 and TRBJ2-7; perhaps TRBD2 as D (6 bases). Trimming cost V 0 bases and J 4 bases, with 16 bases left between them. CDR3 length: 15 residues. CDR1 DFQATT and CDR2 SNEGSKA come from the germline V gene (reference sequence). CDR3 sequence: CSARETGTFLYEQYF. CDR3 in DNA: TGCAGTGCTAGAGAGACCGGGACTTTCTTATACGAGCAGTACTTC.

The chain employs TRBV2 and TRBJ2-3; 12 positions match TRBD2. The CDR3 totals 15 residues. With V trimmed by 6 bases and J by 3 bases, 4 bases remained unmatched. The V gene's germline CDR1 is SNHLY and CDR2 FYNNEI. The DNA for the CDR3 is TGTGCCAGCAGGCTAGCGGGAGGGCCTACAGATACGCAGTATTTT. Translating it yields CASRLAGGPTDTQYF.